The source of this T cell receptor beta chain is a study of blood T cell repertoires in COVID-19. Study-level information: Whether acute or convalescent, the COVID-19 samples came from the United States, Italy and Spain. T cells, B-cell-depleted T cells, or PBMCs supplied cDNA or gDNA.

Per the original methods: Amplification with reference gene primers provided the estimates of nucleated cell counts. The repertoire was sequenced with immunoSEQ multiplex PCR; TCRdb's copy has only in-frame clones and lacks some. V and J calls and clone size are given by that table; D and trimming were obtained from the DNA. Altogether around 150,000 clones are present, 65% to 85% being singletons, with the ten largest covering less than 4.5%. V shed 3 bases and J 2 bases; nucleotides not matched to a gene: 3. Germline V CDR1 and CDR2: KGHSH, LQKENI. The CDR3 length is 14 residues. The sequence came from a woman older than 75 with acute or convalescent COVID-19. V and J are TRBV18 and TRBJ2-5, with 7 nucleotides matching TRBD1. Source material: peripheral blood. The CDR3 bases are TGTGCCAGCTCACCGGGACAGCCACAAGAGACCCAGTACTTC. This sequence encodes CASSPGQPQETQYF.